The 21 T cell receptor beta chains given below trace back to one sample, sequenced in a study of blood T cell repertoires in COVID-19. The assay was immunoSEQ multiplex PCR, and TCRdb's table has in-frame clones only and misses some. The table has around 71,000 clones, more than 75% seen once. Material for sequencing was peripheral blood. The source of these receptors is a woman aged 80 or older with active or convalescent COVID-19.

V gene TRBV5-1 combines with J gene TRBJ2-3, with a tentative D call TRBD2 (6 bases). V lost 1 base and J 0 bases, leaving 12 bases between the germline ends. CDR3 length: 16 amino acids. From germline, CDR1 is SGHRS and CDR2 YFSETQ. The CDR3 DNA is TGCGCCAGCAGCTTGAGCGGCGGGGTGAGCACAGATACGCAGTATTTT. Encoded protein: CASSLSGGVSTDTQYF.

This clone was detected a few times. The chain combines TRBV30 with TRBJ1-1; D not resolved. The germline gives CDR1 GTSNPN, CDR2 SVGIG (reference sequence). This CDR3 has 12 residues. V was pared by 3 bases and J by 0 bases, with 5 bases between. This CDR3 is CAWSGMNTEAFF. CDR3 coding DNA: TGTGCCTGGAGCGGGATGAACACTGAAGCTTTCTTT.

The V gene is TRBV18, the J gene TRBJ1-2; 7 bases agree with TRBD1. The CDR3 sequence is 14 residues long. CDR1 and CDR2 from the germline V gene are KGHSH and LQKENI. V lost 6 bases and J lost 4; bases outside the gene matches: 8. The CDR3 region is CASSTTGETYGYTF. For the CDR3, the DNA is TGTGCCAGCTCGACAACAGGGGAGACCTATGGCTACACCTTC.

This clone was seen a single time. The chain carries TRBV2 and TRBJ2-2, with 10 nucleotides matching TRBD2. The CDR3 length is 16 residues. Unmatched junction bases numbered 8, after V lost 6 bases and J lost 4 bases. CDR1 is SNHLY, CDR2 FYNNEI, per germline. The CDR3 spells CASRKGLATITGELFF. For the CDR3, the DNA is TGTGCCAGCAGAAAGGGACTAGCGACGATCACCGGGGAGCTGTTTTTT.

This chain joins TRBV28 and TRBJ1-2; unclear D gene. With 3 bases removed from V and 10 bases from J, the gap between germline ends came to 12 bases. Germline CDR1 and CDR2: MDHEN and SYDVKM. The CDR3 is 12 amino acids. The CDR3: CASSLVGGIYTF. The CDR3 DNA is TGTGCCAGCAGTTTGGTTGGAGGGATCTACACCTTC.

This clone was counted a single time. The DNA for the CDR3 is TGTGCCAGCAGCGAAATTAAGACCGAGGTTAGCACAGATACGCAGTATTTT. Translating gives CASSEIKTEVSTDTQYF. V usage is TRBV6-4 and J usage is TRBJ2-3; D is ambiguous. The CDR3 covers 17 residues. Trimming removed 6 bases from V and 0 bases from J, with 19 bases in between. CDR1 and CDR2 (germline): MRHNA, SNTAGT.

This rearrangement joins TRBV7-2 to TRBJ2-3; TRBD2 matches 8 bases. The germline CDR1 and CDR2 sequences are SGHTA and FQGNSA. V gave up 7 bases and J gave up 2 bases; unmatched junction bases: 11. The CDR3 consists of 16 residues. The CDR3 DNA is TGTGCCAGCACCCTTAGAGTAGCGGGGCCCACAGATACGCAGTATTTT. This sequence encodes CASTLRVAGPTDTQYF.

The chain has TRBV7-2 and TRBJ1-2, with 8 bases that match TRBD1. With V trimmed by 1 base and J by 5 bases, 0 bases remained unmatched. Germline-derived CDR1 and CDR2 are SGHTA and FQGNSA. This CDR3 has 13 residues. The chain's CDR3 is CASSLGTGYGYTF. The CDR3 region has the DNA TGTGCCAGCAGCTTAGGGACAGGGTATGGCTACACCTTC.

The CDR3 loop is CASSLWRGPNEQFF. As DNA, the CDR3 is TGTGCCAGCAGCCTGTGGCGGGGGCCCAATGAGCAGTTCTTC. The chain uses TRBV11-2 and TRBJ2-1, with a tentative D call TRBD2 (7 bases). This CDR3 region has 14 residues. V dropped 5 bases and J dropped 6 bases, with 14 bases sitting between them. CDR1 SGHAT and CDR2 FQNNGV come from the germline V gene.

This clone was detected a few times. V gene TRBV4-3 combines with J gene TRBJ2-2, with D unresolved. Trimming left V 3 bases short and J 7 bases short, with 15 bases between. CDR1 LGHNA and CDR2 YSLEER come from the germline V gene. The CDR3 loop spans 15 amino acids. The CDR3 here is CASSQTRDTLGELFF. The CDR3 nucleotides read TGCGCCAGCAGCCAGACCCGCGACACCCTCGGGGAGCTGTTTTTT.

V gene TRBV7-3 combines with J gene TRBJ2-3; D perhaps matches TRBD2 (6 bases). The CDR3 sequence is 15 residues long. Trimming left V 4 bases short and J 2 bases short, with 13 bases between. Germline V gene sequence: CDR1 SGHTA, CDR2 FQGTGA. The CDR3 protein is CASSSRGLNTDTQYF. The CDR3 DNA reads as TGTGCCAGCAGCTCCCGGGGACTGAACACAGATACGCAGTATTTT. Full variable domain (outside the CDR3, taken from reference TRBV7-3 and TRBJ2-3): GAGVSQTPSNKVTEKGKYVELRCDPISGHTALYWYRQSLGQGPEFLIYFQGTGAADDSGLPNDRFFAVRPEGSVSTLKIQRTERGDSAVYLCASSSRGLNTDTQYFGPGTRLTVL.

The rearrangement uses TRBV10-3 and TRBJ2-2, with 7 bases matching TRBD2. The length of the CDR3 is 16 residues. Germline V gene sequence: CDR1 ENHRY, CDR2 SYGVKD. Trimming took 6 bases from V and 0 from J; bases not matched to a gene: 7. The CDR3 region is CAIRPLSGANTGELFF. CDR3 coding DNA: TGTGCCATCAGGCCCTTAAGCGGGGCGAACACCGGGGAGCTGTTTTTT.

V and J are TRBV9 and TRBJ2-7; TRBD1 matches 12 bases. V dropped 0 bases and J dropped 9; count of bases not matched to a gene: 4. The CDR3 sequence is 14 residues long. The germline gives CDR1 SGDLS, CDR2 YYNGEE. CDR3 coding DNA: TGTGCCAGCAGCGTAGAGGGACAGGGGGCTACGCAGTACTTC. Translating it yields CASSVEGQGATQYF.

The chain joins TRBV20-1 to TRBJ1-4; 8 bases are shared with TRBD1. Germline CDR1 DFQATT, CDR2 SNEGSKA (reference sequence). The J segment lost 7 bases and the V segment lost 3 bases, leaving 10 bases of the junction unmatched. CDR3 length: 15 residues. CDR3 in DNA: TGCAGTGCTAGTGCGGACAGGGATAGAAGTGAAAAACTGTTTTTT. Its protein is CSASADRDRSEKLFF.

The chain combines TRBV11-2 with TRBJ2-1; 7 bases line up with TRBD1. CDR3 size: 14 residues. CDR1 is SGHAT and CDR2 is FQNNGV in the germline V gene. The junction had 5 bases not matched to a gene; V was cut back by 2 bases and J by 7 bases. The CDR3 loop is CASSLRGLGNEQFF. As DNA, the CDR3 is TGTGCCAGCAGCTTAAGGGGGCTGGGGAATGAGCAGTTCTTC.

The chain has TRBV11-2 and TRBJ2-2, with a tentative D call TRBD2 (5 bases). V lost 5 bases to trimming and J lost 13 bases, with 20 bases between them. Germline loops: CDR1 SGHAT, CDR2 FQNNGV. This CDR3 contains 14 residues. Here the CDR3 DNA reads TGTGCCAGCAGCCTGGGGTGGACCGGGGTAGGGCTGTTTTTT. Amino acids: CASSLGWTGVGLFF.

A few counts support this clone. V is TRBV5-1 and J is TRBJ1-4, with D tentatively TRBD1 (5 bases). Trimming shortened V by 2 bases and J by 6 bases, and 8 bases separated the two germline ends. CDR1 and CDR2 from the germline V gene are SGHRS and YFSETQ. This CDR3 spans 13 amino acids. Here the CDR3 reads CASSFGGDEKLFF. The DNA of the CDR3 is TGCGCCAGCAGCTTTGGGGGGGATGAAAAACTGTTTTTT.

The V and J genes are TRBV6-2 or TRBV6-3 and TRBJ2-2; maybe TRBD1 (6 bases). The CDR3 runs 16 residues. Trimming removed 0 bases at V and 5 bases at J, with 13 bases between. CDR1 and CDR2 from the germline V gene are MNHEY and SVGEGT. Here the CDR3 reads CASSYSGAAGTGELFF. The CDR3 coding sequence is TGTGCCAGCAGTTACTCGGGGGCAGCCGGTACCGGGGAGCTGTTTTTT.

The chain links TRBV19 to TRBJ2-3; 11 bases fit TRBD2. This CDR3 has 16 amino acids. CDR1 and CDR2 from the germline V gene are LNHDA and SQIVND (reference sequence). V was clipped by 3 bases and J by 2 bases; unmatched bases: 4. CDR3 amino acids: CASSIFSGGATDTQYF. The DNA of the CDR3 is TGTGCCAGTAGTATTTTTAGCGGGGGGGCCACAGATACGCAGTATTTT.

This clone was seen a few times. The chain recombines TRBV5-4 with TRBJ2-2, with 8 nucleotides matching TRBD1. The germline V gene encodes CDR1 SGHNT and CDR2 YYREEE (reference sequence). The CDR3 contains 16 residues. The trim removed 5 bases at V and 6 bases at J, leaving 12 bases unmatched. The CDR3 bases are TGTGCCAGCAGATCCCGACAGGGGTTTTTCTCCGGGGAGCTGTTTTTT. Translation: CASRSRQGFFSGELFF.

V is TRBV9 and J is TRBJ2-3, with 11 bases matching TRBD2. There are 16 residues in the CDR3. Germline values: CDR1 SGDLS, CDR2 YYNGEE. The J segment lost 4 bases and the V segment lost 3 bases, leaving 7 bases of the junction unmatched. CDR3 amino acids: CASSAASGGQSDTQYF. CDR3 nucleotide sequence: TGTGCCAGCAGCGCCGCTAGCGGGGGGCAATCAGATACGCAGTATTTT.